Listed here are 29 T cell receptor beta chains from one sample, sequenced in a study of blood T cell repertoires in COVID-19. The table came from immunoSEQ multiplex PCR; TCRdb's copy has only in-frame clones and leaves some out. The sample holds about 170,000 clones, around four fifths seen once. The sample comprised peripheral blood. The receptor source for this set is a middle-aged man who had recovered from COVID-19.

This clone was detected only once. This chain joins TRBV6-6 and TRBJ2-3; D is unresolved. CDR1 and CDR2 (germline): MNHNY, SVGAGI (reference sequence). CDR3 size: 14 residues. V was shortened by 7 bases and J by 0 bases, with 11 bases between the two germline ends. Written as DNA, the CDR3 is TGTGCCAGCACGGCGGTTATTAGCACAGATACGCAGTATTTT. Its protein product is CASTAVISTDTQYF.

The CDR3 region is CASMGGGAGEQFF. The CDR3 nucleotides read TGTGCCAGCATGGGCGGGGGGGCCGGTGAGCAGTTCTTC. The chain links TRBV7-2 to TRBJ2-1, with 9 bases fitting TRBD2. This CDR3 comprises 13 residues. Per germline, CDR1 SGHTA and CDR2 FQGNSA. Trimming at V came to 7 bases and at J to 9 bases, leaving 7 bases not matched to a gene. Complete variable domain (other parts from reference TRBV7-2 and TRBJ2-1): GAGVSQSPSNKVTEKGKDVELRCDPISGHTALYWYRQSLGQGLEFLIYFQGNSAPDKSGLPSDRFSAERTGGSVSTLTIQRTQQEDSAVYLCASMGGGAGEQFFGPGTRLTVL.

The sample holds a few counts of this clone. The V call is TRBV6-5, the J call TRBJ1-3; D is perhaps TRBD1 (5 bases). Germline V CDR1 and CDR2: MNHEY, SVGAGI. This CDR3 region has 15 residues. Between the trimmed V and J ends, which lost 4 bases and 4 bases, there was a span of 14 bases. The CDR3 DNA follows: TGTGCCAGCAGTTTAACAGGCTTGAGAGGAAACACCATATATTTT. It codes for CASSLTGLRGNTIYF.

The V and J genes are TRBV28 and TRBJ2-1; 8 bases line up with TRBD2. The CDR3 is 15 amino acids. Trimming at V came to 5 bases and at J to 7 bases, leaving 10 bases not matched to a gene. CDR1 and CDR2 (germline): MDHEN, SYDVKM. The CDR3 region is CASSPAGEMINEQFF. Written as DNA, the CDR3 is TGTGCCAGCAGTCCAGCGGGAGAGATGATAAATGAGCAGTTCTTC.

This sequence joins TRBV9 and TRBJ1-4; D is unclear. V gave up 0 bases and J gave up 5 bases, with 11 bases separating them. Germline CDR1 is SGDLS and CDR2 is YYNGEE. The CDR3 length is 15 residues. CDR3 bases: TGTGCCAGCAGCGTAGGAGGCAGCTTAAATGAAAAACTGTTTTTT. This translates into CASSVGGSLNEKLFF.

The chain recombines TRBV19 with TRBJ2-7, with a possible D match to TRBD1 (6 bases). CDR3 length: 16 amino acids. The germline V gene encodes CDR1 LNHDA and CDR2 SQIVND (reference sequence). V lost 6 bases and J lost 2, with 20 bases in between. CDR3 sequence (DNA): TGTGCCAGTAGATGGGGGCCCCGGGACGGACCCTACGAGCAGTACTTC. As protein: CASRWGPRDGPYEQYF.

V and J are TRBV11-2 and TRBJ2-7, with D tentatively TRBD2 (5 bases). Looked up from germline, CDR1 is SGHAT and CDR2 is FQNNGV. V was trimmed by 5 bases and J by 7 bases, leaving 9 bases between them. This CDR3 is 11 amino acids long. CDR3 amino acids: CASSPREEQYF. The DNA of the CDR3 is TGTGCCAGCAGCCCTCGGGAAGAGCAGTACTTC.

The V gene is TRBV9, the J gene TRBJ2-2; TRBD2 might be the D (6 bases). The CDR3 has 17 residues. Between the trimmed V and J ends, which lost 0 bases and 5 bases, there was a span of 17 bases. Germline CDR1 reads SGDLS; CDR2 reads YYNGEE. The CDR3 loop is CASSVGRAGYRTGELFF. The CDR3 nucleotides read TGTGCCAGCAGCGTAGGCCGAGCGGGTTATCGAACCGGGGAGCTGTTTTTT. The full variable domain, completed using reference TRBV9 and TRBJ2-2, is DSGVTQTPKHLITATGQRVTLRCSPRSGDLSVYWYQQSLDQGLQFLIQYYNGEERAKGNILERFSAQQFPDLHSELNLSSLELGDSALYFCASSVGRAGYRTGELFFGEGSRLTVL.

The chain has TRBV27 and TRBJ1-2; TRBD1 might be the D (5 bases). Germline V lookup: CDR1 MNHEY, CDR2 SMNVEV (reference sequence). This CDR3 region has 15 residues. The V end was cut by 5 bases, the J end by 6 bases, with 19 bases between. CDR3 loop: CASSTLNLIGDGYTF. DNA for the CDR3: TGTGCCAGCAGTACCCTGAACCTGATAGGGGATGGCTACACCTTC.

The CDR3 spells CASSQDSPGGSYEQYF. The CDR3 bases are TGCGCCAGCAGCCAAGATAGCCCGGGAGGGAGCTACGAGCAGTACTTC. This chain joins TRBV4-3 and TRBJ2-7, with 8 bases that match TRBD2. V gave up 0 bases and J gave up 3 bases; unmatched junction bases: 7. CDR1 is LGHNA, CDR2 YSLEER, per germline. The CDR3 consists of 16 residues.

The chain links TRBV3-1 (or the pseudogene TRBV3-2) to TRBJ2-7; 7 nucleotides line up with TRBD1. Germline loops: CDR1 LGHDT, CDR2 YNNKEL (reference sequence). This CDR3 comprises 14 residues. The V and J ends lost 4 bases and 0 bases, in that order; junction bases with no gene match: 3. The CDR3 reads CASSPRTGSYEQYF. In DNA form, the CDR3 reads TGTGCCAGCAGCCCTCGGACAGGCTCCTACGAGCAGTACTTC.

The chain couples TRBV12-3 or TRBV12-4 to TRBJ2-7, with a weak D call TRBD1 (5 bases). CDR3 length: 11 residues. V gave up 10 bases and J gave up 5 bases, with 12 bases separating them. The CDR3 spells CATRQGHEQYF. The CDR3 DNA follows: TGTGCCACCCGTCAGGGCCACGAGCAGTACTTC.

CDR3 in DNA: TGTGCCAGCACGCTGGCGGGGGGGCACACAGATACGCAGTATTTT. Its protein is CASTLAGGHTDTQYF. This rearrangement joins TRBV2 to TRBJ2-3, with 9 nucleotides matching TRBD2. CDR3 length: 15 residues. Germline CDR1 is SNHLY and CDR2 is FYNNEI. V lost 7 bases, J lost 2 bases, and 7 bases stayed unmatched.

The chain employs TRBV27 and TRBJ2-5, with 9 bases identical to TRBD2. Germline values: CDR1 MNHEY, CDR2 SMNVEV (reference sequence). V was clipped by 8 bases and J by 5 bases; unmatched bases: 6. The CDR3 runs to 13 residues. Written as DNA, the CDR3 is TGTGCCAGCGGGCGGGGGGGGCTCGAGACCCAGTACTTC. This encodes CASGRGGLETQYF.

The chain couples TRBV3-1 (or the pseudogene TRBV3-2) to TRBJ2-1; 7 bases line up with TRBD2. Per the germline V gene, CDR1 is LGHDT and CDR2 is YNNKEL (reference sequence). This CDR3 is built from 16 residues. Trimming at V came to 1 base and at J to 7 bases, leaving 10 bases not matched to a gene. The CDR3 here is CASSQGAGAMRNEQFF. The CDR3 DNA sequence: TGTGCCAGCAGCCAAGGGGCGGGAGCAATGCGGAATGAGCAGTTCTTC.

The chain carries TRBV27 and TRBJ2-1; tentatively, D is TRBD2 (6 bases). The germline CDR1 and CDR2 sequences are MNHEY and SMNVEV (reference sequence). The CDR3 extends over 16 amino acids. The V end was cut by 3 bases, the J end by 4 bases, with 16 bases between. CDR3 coding DNA: TGTGCCAGCAGTTTTTTTTTCGGGACTGAATACAATGAGCAGTTCTTC. The encoded protein is CASSFFFGTEYNEQFF.

This clone was seen more than once but under ten times. The chain joins TRBV13 to TRBJ1-6; D perhaps matches TRBD1 (5 bases). Trimming shortened V by 5 bases and J by 9 bases, and 14 bases separated the two germline ends. CDR1 is PRHDT and CDR2 is FYEKMQ in the germline V gene (reference sequence). This CDR3 spans 14 amino acids. Here the CDR3 reads CASSQTAKSSPLHF. DNA of the CDR3: TGTGCCAGCAGCCAGACAGCTAAGAGTTCACCCCTCCACTTT.

DNA of the CDR3: TGTGCCAGCAGCTCCGGGACTACGGACACAGATACGCAGTATTTT. Translated: CASSSGTTDTDTQYF. V usage is TRBV7-2 and J usage is TRBJ2-3; 7 nucleotides match TRBD2. CDR3 length equals 15 residues. With V trimmed by 4 bases and J by 2 bases, 6 bases remained unmatched. The germline CDR1 and CDR2 sequences are SGHTA and FQGNSA.

The rearrangement uses TRBV18 and TRBJ2-7, with D perhaps matching TRBD1 (6 bases). Germline CDR1 is KGHSH and CDR2 is LQKENI. V was cut by 6 bases and J by 6 bases, with 24 bases left in between. CDR3 length: 16 residues. Here the CDR3 DNA reads TGTGCCAGCTCCCCCTCCTATCCGACAGGCAATGTCGAGCAGTACTTC. Translating it yields CASSPSYPTGNVEQYF.

The chain is built from TRBV5-6 and TRBJ2-7; unclear D gene. V was clipped by 3 bases and J by 4 bases, with 8 bases between them. This CDR3 comprises 12 residues. CDR1 SGHDT and CDR2 YYEEEE come from the germline V gene. DNA of the CDR3: TGTGCCAGCAGCTCCGTTAGATACGAGCAGTACTTC. This codes for CASSSVRYEQYF.

The genes are TRBV7-8 and TRBJ1-3; D is uncertain. This CDR3 is built from 15 residues. Germline lookup yields CDR1 SGHVS and CDR2 FQNEAQ. With 7 bases removed from V and 0 bases from J, the gap between germline ends came to 13 bases. CDR3 loop: CASTFTDRSGNTIYF. The CDR3 DNA follows: TGTGCCAGCACCTTTACAGACCGCTCTGGAAACACCATATATTTT.

This clone was found many times. J is TRBJ1-4 and V is TRBV2; TRBD1 agrees at 7 bases. The CDR3 covers 17 residues. CDR1 is SNHLY and CDR2 is FYNNEI in the germline V gene. V gave up 0 bases and J gave up 4 bases; unmatched junction bases: 8. CDR3 coding DNA: TGTGCCAGCAGTGAAGCGGAACAGGGGACGGATAATGAAAAACTGTTTTTT. It specifies CASSEAEQGTDNEKLFF.

This clone has more than one count but fewer than ten. The chain joins TRBV12-3 or TRBV12-4 to TRBJ2-3; D is uncertain. This CDR3 has 11 amino acids. V was pared by 4 bases and J by 6 bases, with 5 bases between. Here the CDR3 reads CASSSVDTQYF. CDR3 coding DNA: TGTGCCAGCAGTTCGGTGGATACGCAGTATTTT.

The chain combines TRBV11-2 with TRBJ1-1; no firm D call. The CDR3 is 12 residues long. The germline V and J ends were trimmed by 5 bases and 7 bases, with 11 bases remaining between them. Germline V gives CDR1 SGHAT, CDR2 FQNNGV. The chain's CDR3 is CASSRTVDEAFF. As DNA, the CDR3 is TGTGCCAGCAGCAGGACTGTAGATGAAGCTTTCTTT.

The gene calls are TRBV5-1 and TRBJ1-2, with 9 positions matching TRBD1. V lost 5 bases, J lost 5 bases, and 7 bases stayed unmatched. CDR3 length equals 14 residues. Germline CDR1 reads SGHRS; CDR2 reads YFSETQ. DNA of the CDR3: TGCGCCAGCAGGACCGGGACAGGGTCGTATGGCTACACCTTC. Protein: CASRTGTGSYGYTF.

The chain carries TRBV7-2 and TRBJ2-2; D ambiguous. This CDR3 has 14 residues. Trimming shortened V by 1 base and J by 6 bases, and 9 bases separated the two germline ends. Germline V gives CDR1 SGHTA, CDR2 FQGNSA. Here the CDR3 reads CASSLEAGPGELFF. The CDR3 DNA reads as TGTGCCAGCAGCTTAGAGGCTGGGCCCGGGGAGCTGTTTTTT.

The chain employs TRBV28 and TRBJ2-5; D is uncertain. The germline CDR1 and CDR2 sequences are MDHEN and SYDVKM. The CDR3 has 13 amino acids. Trimming removed 4 bases from V and 2 bases from J, with 8 bases in between. The CDR3 sequence is CASSSPVQETQYF. CDR3 nucleotide sequence: TGTGCCAGCAGTTCCCCCGTTCAAGAGACCCAGTACTTC.

This sequence joins TRBV7-9 and TRBJ2-1, with TRBD2 matching 12 bases. The CDR3 has 15 residues. Germline V gene sequence: CDR1 SEHNR, CDR2 FQNEAQ (reference sequence). Unmatched junction bases numbered 0, after V lost 5 bases and J lost 1 base. The CDR3 sequence: CASSGTSGSYNEQFF. CDR3 DNA: TGTGCCAGCAGCGGGACTAGCGGGTCCTACAATGAGCAGTTCTTC.

This rearrangement joins TRBV9 to TRBJ1-2, with D uncertain. The germline V gene encodes CDR1 SGDLS and CDR2 YYNGEE. Trimming took 4 bases from V and 8 from J, leaving 15 bases between them. CDR3 size: 13 residues. CDR3: CASSPGPTWGYTF. The DNA for the CDR3 is TGTGCCAGCAGCCCCGGTCCAACCTGGGGCTACACCTTC.